A selection of T cell receptor beta chains follows, all from one sample in a study of T cells after yellow fever vaccination. TCRdb recomputed calls from the 5' RACE reads with MiXCR, one row per CDR3 protein. The sample yields 45,000 to 60,000 distinct CDR3 sequences, 5.7% seen once. Material: PBMCs, either bulk or a sorted T-cell subset (CD4+, CD8+, memory, or dextramer-sorted; not recorded which), obtained on the day of the yellow fever booster vaccination. All receptors come from a young man who received the YFV17D yellow fever vaccine. The CDR3 runs from the conserved cysteine through the conserved F or W. Each record gives: clone size, J gene, V gene, D gene, CDR3 DNA, CDR3 protein. D genes are given only for firm matches. Clone size is not always given. Where it is, it says once, few, many or a class for expanded clones.

>few|TRBJ2-1|TRBV11-2|NA
TGTGCCAGCAGCTTAGTTCATGAGCAGTTCTTC
CASSLVHEQFF
>NA|TRBJ1-2|TRBV6-5|NA
TGTGCCAGCAGTCACACCCCCTATGGCTACACCTTC
CASSHTPYGYTF
>NA|TRBJ2-1|TRBV11-2|TRBD2
TGTGCCAGCAGCCCGGGGGGACTAGCGGGCTACAATGAGCAGTTCTTC
CASSPGGLAGYNEQFF
>few|TRBJ1-6|TRBV27|NA
TGTGCCAGCAGCCCTATAGGACTGCTTAATTCACCCCTCCACTTT
CASSPIGLLNSPLHF
>many|TRBJ2-3|TRBV4-2|NA
TGTGCCAGCAGCCAAGATCAACAGGGATACACAGATACGCAGTATTTT
CASSQDQQGYTDTQYF
>many|TRBJ1-2|TRBV10-3|NA
TGTGCCATCAGTGAAGACAGCAGGAACTATGGCTACACCTTC
CAISEDSRNYGYTF
>many|TRBJ2-5|TRBV5-4|TRBD1
TGTGCCAGCAGCTCTCTGGACAGGGGTGAGACCCAGTACTTC
CASSSLDRGETQYF
>many|TRBJ1-6|TRBV6-5|NA
TGTGCCAGCAGTACAGGGATTTACTCACCCCTCCACTTT
CASSTGIYSPLHF
>NA|TRBJ2-1|TRBV12-3/TRBV12-4|TRBD2
TGTGCCAGCAGACCCGGGACTAGCGGCTATAGCTCCTACAATGAGCAGTTCTTC
CASRPGTSGYSSYNEQFF
>NA|TRBJ2-3|TRBV18|NA
TGTGCCAGCTCACCACCGTCAGAAACAGATACGCAGTATTTT
CASSPPSETDTQYF
>many|TRBJ2-5|TRBV5-1|TRBD1
TGCGCCAGCAGCTTGGTTTGGACAGGGGGATTTATCCAAGAGACCCAGTACTTC
CASSLVWTGGFIQETQYF
>many|TRBJ2-5|TRBV29-1|NA
TGCAGCGTCCAAGAAATGGGACCACGCCAAGGGACCCAGTACTTC
CSVQEMGPRQGTQYF
>many|TRBJ1-5|TRBV7-2|NA
TGTGCCAGCAGCTTAGGGGACACCTCAGGGCAGCCCCAGCATTTT
CASSLGDTSGQPQHF
>NA|TRBJ1-5|TRBV18|NA
TGTGCCAGCTCACCAGGGTATAGCAATCAGCCCCAGCATTTT
CASSPGYSNQPQHF
>many|TRBJ2-7|TRBV27|NA
TGTGCCAGCAGCCGAAGTAGGGACTCCTACGAGCAGTACTTC
CASSRSRDSYEQYF
>many|TRBJ1-2|TRBV27|NA
TGTGCCAGCAGTTTCAACGACTTAAGCTATGGCTACACCTTC
CASSFNDLSYGYTF
>few|TRBJ2-6|TRBV6-5|NA
TGTGCCAGCAGTTACTCGAGGTCTGGGGCCAACGTCCTGACTTTC
CASSYSRSGANVLTF
>many|TRBJ1-5|TRBV6-6|NA
TGTGCCAGCCTTGGCGCGTATAGCAATCAGCCCCAGCATTTT
CASLGAYSNQPQHF
>NA|TRBJ2-7|TRBV6-6|NA
TGTGCCAGCAGTACGACCTACGAGCAGTACTTC
CASSTTYEQYF
>many|TRBJ2-2|TRBV7-3|NA
TGTGCCAGCAGCTCGCCTGAACAGGGTTCCGCTGGGGAGCTGTTTTTT
CASSSPEQGSAGELFF
>few|TRBJ1-5|TRBV28|NA
TGTGCCAGTCAGGGTAGCAATCAGCCCCAGCATTTT
CASQGSNQPQHF
>few|TRBJ2-3|TRBV27|TRBD2
TGTGCCACCGGACTAGCGGGGGCCCCCACAGATACGCAGTATTTT
CATGLAGAPTDTQYF
>many|TRBJ2-1|TRBV6-5|NA
TGTGCCAGCAGTCCTCAGGGTTGGAATGAGCAGTTCTTC
CASSPQGWNEQFF
>many|TRBJ1-1|TRBV7-6|NA
TGTGCCAGCAGCCCCCGCGGGGTAATGAACACTGAAGCTTTCTTT
CASSPRGVMNTEAFF
>many|TRBJ2-1|TRBV5-1|NA
TGCGCCAGCAGCCGCGAACGGGGTGAGCAGTTCTTC
CASSRERGEQFF
>few|TRBJ2-1|TRBV3-1|NA
TGTGCCAGCAGCCATAGGGACAATGAGCAGTTCTTC
CASSHRDNEQFF
>many|TRBJ1-2|TRBV27|TRBD1
TGTGCCAGCAGTTTGGGGCCACAGGGGGTCCTGGGCTACACCTTC
CASSLGPQGVLGYTF
>many|TRBJ1-2|TRBV20-1|NA
TGCAGTGCTCGGGACATGGCGAATGGCTACACCTTC
CSARDMANGYTF
>NA|TRBJ1-5|TRBV5-4|NA
TGTGCCAGCAGCTTGGTGAAGGGGCCGGGGCCCCACCATTTT
CASSLVKGPGPHHF
>few|TRBJ1-6|TRBV7-9|TRBD1
TGTGCCAGCCATGCCCACAGGGGTGGCGATAATTCACCCCTCCACTTT
CASHAHRGGDNSPLHF
>NA|TRBJ2-2|TRBV11-2|NA
TGTGCCAGCAGCCGAACAGGGAACACCGGGGAGCTGTTTTTT
CASSRTGNTGELFF
>few|TRBJ1-1|TRBV7-6|NA
TGTGCCAGCAGCTTAGTACGACAGAACCAGGGCACTGAAGCTTTCTTT
CASSLVRQNQGTEAFF
>few|TRBJ2-7|TRBV4-1|TRBD1
TGCGCCAGCAGGGACAGGGGCTCCTACGAGCAGTACTTC
CASRDRGSYEQYF
>many|TRBJ2-7|TRBV6-2/TRBV6-3|NA
TGTGCCAGCAGCAGCCCCTCGATGGCCTCCTACGAGCAGTACTTC
CASSSPSMASYEQYF
>NA|TRBJ2-5|TRBV19|NA
TGTGCCAGTAGAGGCGGGGTAGAGACCCAGTACTTC
CASRGGVETQYF
>few|TRBJ2-2|TRBV7-2|NA
TGTGCCAGCAGCTTTACGAACACCGGGGAGCTGTTTTTT
CASSFTNTGELFF
>few|TRBJ1-2|TRBV5-1|NA
TGCGCCAGCAGCTTCACCCAGGGTAGCTATGGCTACACCTTC
CASSFTQGSYGYTF
>NA|TRBJ1-1|TRBV6-2/TRBV6-3|NA
TGTGCCAGCAGGAACGGGATCCCTGAAGCTTTCTTT
CASRNGIPEAFF
>few|TRBJ1-5|TRBV12-3/TRBV12-4|NA
TGTGCCAGCAGTTTCGCCAGGGCGGGGAATCAGCCCCAGCATTTT
CASSFARAGNQPQHF
>many|TRBJ2-2|TRBV6-2/TRBV6-3|TRBD1
TGTGCCAGCAGTATCAGGGGGCGTGCCACCGGGGAGCTGTTTTTT
CASSIRGRATGELFF
>NA|TRBJ2-3|TRBV7-9|TRBD2
TGTGCCAGCAGCCTAAGCGGGGGGAACACAGATACGCAGTATTTT
CASSLSGGNTDTQYF
>NA|TRBJ1-5|TRBV13|TRBD1
TGTGCCAGCAGACAACAGGGGTCTAATCAGCCCCAGCATTTT
CASRQQGSNQPQHF
>many|TRBJ2-1|TRBV5-1|NA
TGCGCCAGCAGCCGTCTATCCGGGGGCTACAATGAGCAGTTCTTC
CASSRLSGGYNEQFF
>few|TRBJ2-1|TRBV29-1|TRBD1
TGCAGCGAACGGGCATGGGACAGGTACAATGAGCAGTTCTTC
CSERAWDRYNEQFF
>many|TRBJ1-1|TRBV18|NA
TGTGCCAGCTCACCTCATTTAAAACAGGGCTGGGCTGAAGCTTTCTTT
CASSPHLKQGWAEAFF
>NA|TRBJ1-2|TRBV12-3/TRBV12-4|NA
TGTGCCAGCATGGTCAGTAACTATGGCTACACCTTC
CASMVSNYGYTF